The sequence of this TCR beta chain was determined in a study of blood T cell repertoires in COVID-19. The wider study: Nucleic acid was either cDNA or gDNA, and it came from T cells, B-cell-depleted T cells, or PBMCs.

The method was immunoSEQ multiplex PCR; TCRdb's version includes in-frame clones alone and lacks a portion of them. The data show about 150,000 clones, 82% seen once. V was clipped by 6 bases and J by 4 bases, with 11 bases between them. The CDR3 is made up of 13 amino acids. Sequencing was done on a sample of peripheral blood. The TCR originated in a human donor with acute or convalescent COVID-19. The donor label of this sample is uncertain. The rearrangement uses TRBV12-3 or TRBV12-4 and TRBJ2-3; D possibly corresponds to TRBD1 (6 bases). CDR3 in amino acids: CASSLRGSDTQYF. DNA of the CDR3: TGTGCCAGCAGCCTGAGGGGGTCAGATACGCAGTATTTT.